Sequencing of this T cell receptor beta chain was carried out in a study of blood T cell repertoires in COVID-19. Overall study: PBMCs, B-cell-depleted T cells, or T cells provided the cDNA or gDNA that made up the material.

Sequencing used immunoSEQ multiplex PCR; TCRdb keeps in-frame clones, though not all of them. This table has 130,000 to 150,000 clones, 85% to 90% appearing once. This CDR3 comprises 15 residues. From germline, CDR1 is LGHNA and CDR2 YSLEER. V dropped 1 base and J dropped 3 bases, with 10 bases sitting between them. V is TRBV4-3 and J is TRBJ1-5; tentative D call: TRBD1 (6 bases). The clonotype comes from a man aged 50-60 years with active or convalescent COVID-19. Material: peripheral blood. The CDR3 DNA sequence: TGCGCCAGCAGCCAAGGATCAGGGGACAATCAGCCCCAGCATTTT. The encoded protein is CASSQGSGDNQPQHF.